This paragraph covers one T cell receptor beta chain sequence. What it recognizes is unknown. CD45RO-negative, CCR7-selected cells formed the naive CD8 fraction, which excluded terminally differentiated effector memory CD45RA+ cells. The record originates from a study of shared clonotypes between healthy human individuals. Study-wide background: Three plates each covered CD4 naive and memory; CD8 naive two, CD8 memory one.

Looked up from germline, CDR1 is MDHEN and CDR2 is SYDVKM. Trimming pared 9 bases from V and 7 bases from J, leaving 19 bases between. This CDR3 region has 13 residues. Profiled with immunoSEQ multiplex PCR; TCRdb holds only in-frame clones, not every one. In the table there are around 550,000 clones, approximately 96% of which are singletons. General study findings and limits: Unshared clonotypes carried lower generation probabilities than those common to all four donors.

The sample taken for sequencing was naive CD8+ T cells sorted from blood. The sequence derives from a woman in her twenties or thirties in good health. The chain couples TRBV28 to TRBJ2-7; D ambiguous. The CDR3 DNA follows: TGTGCCAGTTACAGAACACCCCTCGGTGAGCAGTACTTC. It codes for CASYRTPLGEQYF.